This record looks at one T cell receptor beta chain sequence and its context. Among the donors, all were Caucasian adults who lived in Nashville, Tennessee. This sample was included in a study of shared clonotypes between healthy human individuals. CDR1 is SGHTA, CDR2 FQGNSA, per germline. V lost 4 bases and J lost 5, with 15 bases in between. CDR3 size: 15 residues. The data were produced by immunoSEQ multiplex PCR, yet TCRdb's version contains in-frame clones alone and is incomplete. The sample has roughly 2.2 million clones, under 95% seen once. This receptor was taken from a man younger than 30 in good health. Some clones in this sample may be carry-over from other donors' samples. The J gene is TRBJ2-1, the V gene TRBV7-2; TRBD2 is a possible D gene (6 bases). The sample consisted of naive CD4+ T cells from PBMCs. The subset: CD45RA+ positively selected. Here the CDR3 DNA reads TGTGCCAGCAGCTCAGGTAAGGGACTCCACAATGAGCAGTTCTTC. Translating gives CASSSGKGLHNEQFF.